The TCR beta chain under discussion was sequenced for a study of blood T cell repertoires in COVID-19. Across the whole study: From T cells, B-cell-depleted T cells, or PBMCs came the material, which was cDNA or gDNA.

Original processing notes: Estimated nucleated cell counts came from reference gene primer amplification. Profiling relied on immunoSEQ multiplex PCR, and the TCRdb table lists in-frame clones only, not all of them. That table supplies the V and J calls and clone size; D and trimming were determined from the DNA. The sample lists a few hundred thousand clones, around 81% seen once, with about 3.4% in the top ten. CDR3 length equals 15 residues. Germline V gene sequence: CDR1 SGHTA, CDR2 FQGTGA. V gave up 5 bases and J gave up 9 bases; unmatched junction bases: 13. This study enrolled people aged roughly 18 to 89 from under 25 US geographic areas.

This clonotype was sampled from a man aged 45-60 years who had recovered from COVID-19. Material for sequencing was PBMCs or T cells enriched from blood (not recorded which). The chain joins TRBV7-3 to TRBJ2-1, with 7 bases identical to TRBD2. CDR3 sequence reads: CASSPAGGRGVEQFF. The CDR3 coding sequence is TGTGCCAGCAGCCCCGCTGGCGGGAGAGGGGTTGAGCAGTTCTTC.